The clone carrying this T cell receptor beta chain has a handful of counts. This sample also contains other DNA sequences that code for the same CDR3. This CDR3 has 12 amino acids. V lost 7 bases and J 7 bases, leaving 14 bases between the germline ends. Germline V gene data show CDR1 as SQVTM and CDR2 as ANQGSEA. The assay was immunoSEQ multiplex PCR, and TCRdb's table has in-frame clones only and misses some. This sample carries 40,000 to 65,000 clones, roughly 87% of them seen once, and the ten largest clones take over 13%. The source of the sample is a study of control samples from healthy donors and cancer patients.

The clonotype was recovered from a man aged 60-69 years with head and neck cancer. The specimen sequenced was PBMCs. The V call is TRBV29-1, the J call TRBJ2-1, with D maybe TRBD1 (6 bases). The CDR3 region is CSAQGYRNEQFF. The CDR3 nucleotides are TGCAGCGCCCAGGGGTACAGGAATGAGCAGTTCTTC.